This is a list of T cell receptor beta chains from one sample in a study of Ad26.COV2.S vaccination and SARS-CoV-2 variants. Clones were read by immunoSEQ multiplex PCR, and TCRdb kept only the in-frame ones, dropping some. The sample yields approximately 400,000 clones, under 95% seen once. The source was peripheral blood, collected after recovery from COVID-19. These receptors originate from a human donor who had recovered from COVID-19. Both conserved end residues are part of each CDR3. Size values are once, few and many counts, or a class for expanded clones, and some rows have none.

J gene: TRBJ2-7; V gene: TRBV6-1; clone size: .; CDR3 protein: CASSELYEQYF
J gene: TRBJ1-1; V gene: TRBV2; clone size: .; CDR3 protein: CASSKGWGMNTEAFF
J gene: TRBJ2-1; V gene: TRBV2; clone size: .; CDR3 protein: CASSEIPLDSYNEQFF
J gene: TRBJ2-7; V gene: TRBV4-2; clone size: .; CDR3 protein: CASSHNIGSYEQYF
J gene: TRBJ2-2; V gene: TRBV19; clone size: .; CDR3 protein: CASRVPRGRATNTGELFF
J gene: TRBJ2-1; V gene: TRBV4-1; clone size: few; CDR3 protein: CASSQDPEGFYEQFF
J gene: TRBJ2-7; V gene: TRBV7-8; clone size: once; CDR3 protein: CASSQDTYEQYF
J gene: TRBJ1-2; V gene: TRBV5-5; clone size: .; CDR3 protein: CASSLVPGGAHGYTF
J gene: TRBJ2-6; V gene: TRBV18; clone size: .; CDR3 protein: CASSPSDRAGANVLTF
J gene: TRBJ2-5; V gene: TRBV11-3; clone size: .; CDR3 protein: CASSFDGSQETQYF
J gene: TRBJ1-1; V gene: TRBV7-9; clone size: .; CDR3 protein: CASSLAPTGKANTEAFF
J gene: TRBJ2-1; V gene: TRBV5-1; clone size: .; CDR3 protein: CASSFDREGEQFF
J gene: TRBJ1-2; V gene: TRBV7-6; clone size: medium-sized; CDR3 protein: CASSRSRVGGYTF
J gene: TRBJ1-1; V gene: TRBV19; clone size: once; CDR3 protein: CASMEVNTEAFF
J gene: TRBJ2-5; V gene: TRBV9; clone size: .; CDR3 protein: CASSEGTAQETQYF
J gene: TRBJ1-1; V gene: TRBV5-1; clone size: .; CDR3 protein: CASSLGTGATEAFF
J gene: TRBJ2-1; V gene: TRBV21-1; clone size: .; CDR3 protein: CATHSGTKYNEQFF
J gene: TRBJ2-7; V gene: TRBV2; clone size: .; CDR3 protein: CASVGQSSSYEQYF
J gene: TRBJ1-5; V gene: TRBV2; clone size: .; CDR3 protein: CASELFGGNQPQHF
J gene: TRBJ2-1; V gene: TRBV4-3; clone size: .; CDR3 protein: CASSQQRLSFEQFF
J gene: TRBJ2-7; V gene: TRBV7-2; clone size: .; CDR3 protein: CASSSGTMLEQYF
J gene: TRBJ1-1; V gene: TRBV5-1; clone size: .; CDR3 protein: CASSGSRGPGLFAMNTEAFF
J gene: TRBJ2-5; V gene: TRBV18; clone size: .; CDR3 protein: CASSTRTGPTQETQYF
J gene: TRBJ1-5; V gene: TRBV10-2; clone size: .; CDR3 protein: CASSESFSRGPQHF
J gene: TRBJ2-3; V gene: TRBV3-1/TRBV3-2; clone size: .; CDR3 protein: CASSQITSGEAQYF
J gene: TRBJ1-2; V gene: TRBV7-3; clone size: .; CDR3 protein: CASSSSEWQSIRLVGYTF
J gene: TRBJ1-5; V gene: TRBV19; clone size: .; CDR3 protein: CASGDRTNQPQHF
J gene: TRBJ2-7; V gene: TRBV28; clone size: .; CDR3 protein: CASSSGGSYEQYF
J gene: TRBJ2-6; V gene: TRBV9; clone size: .; CDR3 protein: CASSVVPAGANVLTF
J gene: TRBJ1-3; V gene: TRBV6-6; clone size: .; CDR3 protein: CASSRGGRGNSATVSGNTIYF
J gene: TRBJ2-7; V gene: TRBV7-9; clone size: .; CDR3 protein: CASSLRDSHYEQYF
J gene: TRBJ2-5; V gene: TRBV4-3; clone size: .; CDR3 protein: CASSQGTGALGTQYF
J gene: TRBJ2-3; V gene: TRBV14; clone size: .; CDR3 protein: CASSQGRRSQYF
J gene: TRBJ1-1; V gene: TRBV27; clone size: once; CDR3 protein: CASSGTVNTEAFF
J gene: TRBJ1-6; V gene: TRBV27; clone size: .; CDR3 protein: CASSLSAGLNSPLHF
J gene: TRBJ2-5; V gene: TRBV7-9; clone size: .; CDR3 protein: CASTRQGGREETQYF
J gene: TRBJ1-2; V gene: TRBV6-2/TRBV6-3; clone size: .; CDR3 protein: CASSYLGVGYTF
J gene: TRBJ2-3; V gene: TRBV5-8; clone size: .; CDR3 protein: CASSLEWTSGGVTSTDTQYF
J gene: TRBJ2-3; V gene: TRBV6-5; clone size: .; CDR3 protein: CASSYSGTDTQYF
J gene: TRBJ1-4; V gene: TRBV6-5; clone size: .; CDR3 protein: CASRDRFNEKLFF
J gene: TRBJ2-1; V gene: TRBV15; clone size: .; CDR3 protein: CATSISGEQFF
J gene: TRBJ1-1; V gene: TRBV6-5; clone size: .; CDR3 protein: CASSLTRDREAFF
J gene: TRBJ2-7; V gene: TRBV9; clone size: .; CDR3 protein: CASSPKGGILSYEQYF
J gene: TRBJ1-1; V gene: TRBV7-3; clone size: .; CDR3 protein: CASSPTTLAVEAFF
J gene: TRBJ2-3; V gene: TRBV6-6; clone size: .; CDR3 protein: CASSSTSSTDTQYF
J gene: TRBJ1-4; V gene: TRBV28; clone size: once; CDR3 protein: CASSLWKEKLFF
J gene: TRBJ1-2; V gene: TRBV6-2/TRBV6-3; clone size: .; CDR3 protein: CASSTEPGSPRGYTF
J gene: TRBJ1-2; V gene: TRBV27; clone size: .; CDR3 protein: CASSPGTGYGYTF
J gene: TRBJ1-5; V gene: TRBV6-1; clone size: .; CDR3 protein: CASSELDRNQPQHF
J gene: TRBJ1-2; V gene: TRBV18; clone size: .; CDR3 protein: CASSSAGTGTYGYTF
J gene: TRBJ1-1; V gene: TRBV7-3; clone size: .; CDR3 protein: CASSSGTGWNTEAFF
J gene: TRBJ1-1; V gene: TRBV5-3; clone size: .; CDR3 protein: CASTQANTEAFF
J gene: TRBJ2-7; V gene: TRBV18; clone size: .; CDR3 protein: CASSPSGTQTYEQYF
J gene: TRBJ1-2; V gene: TRBV12-3/TRBV12-4; clone size: .; CDR3 protein: CASSLAEVYGYTF
J gene: TRBJ1-2; V gene: TRBV25-1; clone size: .; CDR3 protein: CASSEFRGLNYGYTF